One and the same sample provided the 10 T cell receptor beta chains below, sequenced in a study of PD-1 blockade in classical Hodgkin lymphoma. All trial patients relapsed after autologous stem cell transplantation. Libraries were prepared by immunoSEQ multiplex PCR; TCRdb keeps only in-frame clonotypes and omits some of them. The data contain around 22,000 clones, about 80% of them singletons. The material sequenced was peripheral blood mononuclear cells (PBMCs), taken before the second cycle of nivolumab. Receptors were obtained from a human donor with classical Hodgkin lymphoma.

This clone was detected only a few times. The chain links TRBV5-1 to TRBJ1-6; 8 positions match TRBD1. The CDR3 has 17 residues. The germline V gene encodes CDR1 SGHRS and CDR2 YFSETQ. V dropped 0 bases and J dropped 7; count of bases not matched to a gene: 9. For the CDR3, the DNA is TGCGCCAGCAGCTTGGATTCCTCAGGGGGCCTCAATTCACCCCTCCACTTT. Protein sequence: CASSLDSSGGLNSPLHF.

This rearrangement joins TRBV10-2 to TRBJ1-5, with no clear D. V dropped 2 bases and J dropped 4 bases, with 9 bases sitting between them. Germline V gene data show CDR1 as WSHSY and CDR2 as SAAADI. This CDR3 is built from 14 residues. CDR3 region: CASSERSLNQPQHF. The CDR3 DNA is TGCGCCAGCAGTGAGAGGAGCTTGAATCAGCCCCAGCATTTT.

The chain carries TRBV4-3 and TRBJ1-5; D call uncertain. The germline gives CDR1 LGHNA, CDR2 YSLEER. This CDR3 region has 13 residues. The V gene lost 0 bases and the J gene lost 7 bases, with 7 bases spanning the gap. The chain's CDR3 is CASSQDIGQPQHF. The CDR3 DNA reads as TGCGCCAGCAGCCAAGATATCGGGCAGCCCCAGCATTTT.

In this sample, this clone turned up a few times. The chain is built from TRBV4-2 and TRBJ2-2; perhaps TRBD2 as D (6 bases). CDR3 length: 16 amino acids. V was trimmed by 5 bases and J by 9 bases, leaving 22 bases between them. Germline CDR1 LGHNA, CDR2 YNFKEQ. The CDR3 sequence is CASSDQNPGLRRELFF. CDR3 nucleotide sequence: TGTGCCAGCAGCGATCAGAACCCGGGACTCCGAAGGGAGCTGTTTTTT.

This chain joins TRBV7-8 and TRBJ1-2; D unclear. CDR1 is SGHVS, CDR2 FQNEAQ, per germline. The CDR3 has 11 residues. V lost 5 bases to trimming and J lost 5 bases, with 6 bases between them. This chain's CDR3 is CASSTGYGYTF. DNA for the CDR3: TGTGCCAGCAGCACCGGTTATGGCTACACCTTC.

The chain recombines TRBV5-4 with TRBJ1-1; D gene unclear. Germline assignment: CDR1 SGHNT and CDR2 YYREEE (reference sequence). The CDR3 consists of 13 residues. V was clipped by 6 bases and J by 1 base, with 10 bases between them. Here the CDR3 reads CASTVRGNTEAFF. The CDR3 DNA reads TGTGCCAGCACGGTGCGGGGGAACACTGAAGCTTTCTTT.

The V call is TRBV10-1, the J call TRBJ2-3; maybe TRBD2 (6 bases). Germline V CDR1 and CDR2: WNHNN, SYGVQD (reference sequence). The V end was cut by 0 bases, the J end by 4 bases, with 14 bases between. CDR3 size: 16 residues. The CDR3 DNA is TGCGCCAGCAGTGAGTCGATCGGAGTAGCGGCAGATACGCAGTATTTT. This encodes CASSESIGVAADTQYF.

The CDR3 is CASSPDRVDSPLHF. CDR3 in DNA: TGTGCCAGCAGCCCCGACAGGGTCGATTCACCCCTCCACTTT. The chain employs TRBV2 and TRBJ1-6, with TRBD1 matching over 7 bases. Looked up from germline, CDR1 is SNHLY and CDR2 is FYNNEI. The CDR3 runs to 14 residues. J was trimmed by 8 bases and V by 6 bases; bases with no gene match: 7.

This clone was recorded a few times. The V gene is TRBV7-2, the J gene TRBJ2-5; D perhaps matches TRBD1 (5 bases). The CDR3 length is 13 residues. The germline V gene has CDR1 SGHTA and CDR2 FQGNSA. V was clipped by 5 bases and J by 2 bases, with 9 bases between them. DNA for the CDR3: TGTGCCAGCAGCCTGACAGTTCAAGAGACCCAGTACTTC. Encoded protein: CASSLTVQETQYF.

The rearrangement joins TRBV5-4 to TRBJ2-2; D is possibly TRBD2 (5 bases). CDR3 length: 15 residues. The V gene's germline CDR1 is SGHNT and CDR2 YYREEE (reference sequence). V dropped 0 bases and J dropped 0 bases, with 6 bases sitting between them. The CDR3 sequence is CASSLAGTNTGELFF. As DNA, the CDR3 is TGTGCCAGCAGCTTGGCCGGGACGAACACCGGGGAGCTGTTTTTT.